These 2 T cell receptor beta chains came from one sample sequenced in a study of blood T cells in healthy people across ages. Alongside a J-beta primer mix, a sample-barcoded 5' primer served in a second PCR lasting about 7 to 12 cycles. A single record per CDR3 protein comes from TCRdb applying MiXCR to the 5' RACE reads. This repertoire shows hundreds of thousands of distinct CDR3 sequences, more than 20% found once; its top ten account for roughly a tenth. These data also featured in a second study, about T cells of mothers and their children.

The source material was blood. These receptors originate from a boy between 10 and 17 years old in good health.

This clonotype occurred a few times. This chain connects TRBV7-2 to TRBJ2-2; D is tentatively TRBD1 or TRBD2 (5 bases each). This CDR3 spans 17 amino acids. Germline V CDR1 and CDR2: SGHTA, FQGNSA. Deletions cut 2 bases from V and 0 bases from J, with 13 bases between. CDR3 nucleotides: TGTGCCAGCAGCTTATCTCGGGACCTCGCGAACACCGGGGAGCTGTTTTTT. This sequence encodes CASSLSRDLANTGELFF.

This clonotype was detected a few times. The rearrangement uses TRBV2 and TRBJ1-3; D perhaps matches TRBD1 (6 bases). This CDR3 contains 12 residues. Germline assignment: CDR1 SNHLY and CDR2 FYNNEI. Trimming cost V 7 bases and J 7 bases, with 11 bases left between them. The CDR3 loop is CASKGGTNTIYF. The CDR3 bases are TGTGCCAGCAAGGGGGGCACGAACACCATATATTTT. Based on the CDR3 plus reference TRBV2 and TRBJ1-3, the full variable domain is EPEVTQTPSHQVTQMGQEVILRCVPISNHLYFYWYRQILGQKVEFLVSFYNNEISEKSEIFDDQFSVERPDGSNFTLKIRSTKLEDSAMYFCASKGGTNTIYFGEGSWLTVV.